This TCR beta chain was found in a study of blood T cells in healthy people across ages (dated by TCRdb to between 2014 and 2017). Notes on the research overall: In model experiments, template switching captured roughly one uniquely barcoded TCR beta cDNA molecule for every two T cells. To track age-related changes in TCR beta repertoire diversity, the study relied on deep sequencing normalized with unique cDNA molecular identifiers. The donors were split into four age groups: young (average about 16 years), middle-aged (about 40), aged (roughly 65) and long-lived (approximately 80). For two donors (one aged 18 to 30 and one aged 80 or older), the study analyzed two additional independent replicas of 1 million unique cDNA reads from the same blood draw.

The protocol used for the library was 5' RACE. TCRdb names Illumina HiSeq 2500 as the instrument used. A second PCR of roughly 7 to 12 cycles was run with a J-beta primer mix and a sample-barcoded 5' primer. A unique molecular identifier was introduced onto each TCR beta cDNA molecule by a template-switch 5' adaptor carrying 12 random nucleotides. Each sample yielded at least 2.5 million CDR3-containing paired-end reads. First-strand cDNA synthesis was performed from all RNA using the Mint cDNA synthesis kit, with priming by a TRBC-specific oligonucleotide. All cDNA was treated with uracil-DNA glycosylase and then went through a first 18-cycle PCR with the universal primers M1SS and BC2_uni_R. Concerning the study's data processing: For normalization, 1 million high-quality reads were randomly selected from each sample, with every read carrying a distinct molecular identifier. Reads with shared molecular identifiers were discarded instead of being binned into consensus sequences. MiTCR, run with a Q25 quality threshold and the strictest error-elimination algorithm, handled CDR3 identification, clonotype clustering and error correction. Lower-bound total TCR beta diversity was estimated with a nonparametric unseen species model using Euler transformation. TCRdb ran its own pipeline on the public reads, namely fastp trimming at Q25 and MiXCR clone calling, and kept in-frame beta chains. Rows with a matching CDR3 protein are joined into one entry that keeps the most common DNA and genes. TCRdb's processing, not the authors', yielded these V and J calls. Present in this sample are fewer than 800,000 distinct CDR3 sequences, 20% to 25% of which were seen just once. The ten largest clones capture 9.4% of the sample.

Donors were 39 systemically healthy Caucasian individuals from Russia aged roughly 6 to 100 years. Around 10 milliliters of peripheral blood were collected from each donor into EDTA-treated Vacutainer tubes. Ficoll-Paque density-gradient centrifugation was used to isolate PBMCs, with at least 6 million per sample. Total RNA was extracted from PBMCs with Trizol reagent, with at least 5.5 micrograms obtained per sample. Naive CD45RAhigh/CD27high T cell percentages were measured by flow cytometry on a PBMC aliquot from every donor. A remark on this clonotype: No cognate antigen has been identified for it. Base quality data are lacking; no much larger clone is found one base away.

On the study overall, not on this receptor specifically: Total diversity estimates from one million sequenced T cells were considered lower bounds and underestimates. Since profiling was done on bulk unsorted PBMCs, naive and antigen-experienced compartments could not be conclusively compared. A strong correlation was found between observed TCR beta diversity and the percentage of naive T cells measured by flow cytometry. As age increased, observed TCR beta diversity per million T cells dropped in a roughly linear way, and a significant reduction was already evident by age 40. The CMV infection status of donors was not known, potentially confounding age-related changes in expanded clonotypes. Compared with the aged group, the long-lived group had more naive CD4+ T cells, fewer expanded clones and increased TCR diversity, suggesting age selection.

V is trimmed back by 4 bases and J by 4 bases, and the junction contains 6 bases that no gene match accounts for. Taken from the germline V gene, the CDR1 and CDR2 loops are SGDLS and YYNGEE. Measured from the cysteine to the phenylalanine, the CDR3 is 15 residues long. The kept DNA is CDR3 alone, 45 bases in frame from the first base. This sample was also put to use in a study of T cells of mothers and their children. According to the second study: Donors were nine systemically healthy Caucasian individuals: three mothers and their six children. cDNA synthesis consumed the entire amount of extracted RNA, loaded at approximately 1.6 ug RNA in each 15 ul reaction. In the second PCR, the M1S primer added sample barcodes and 2-4 random nucleotides. Each mother yielded over 8 million TCR beta CDR3 reads and each child 3 million or so reads. Thymic selection shapes the output of TCR recombination in a similar way in related and unrelated pairs, and inherited differences have a minor effect. Normalized repertoire overlap was always slightly but never significantly higher in related than unrelated mother-child pairs. Persistent microchimeric T cell clones were not detected, at a sensitivity of roughly 100 clones per million clonotypes. In the study, deep NGS was used to compare the TCR beta repertoires of mothers and children, and features distinguishing related mother-child pairs from unrelated individuals were sought. On average, the children were about 10 +/- 4 years old, while the mothers were approximately 40 +/- 4 years old. After adapters were ligated using NEBNext reagents, the libraries underwent 100+100 nt paired-end sequencing on an Illumina HiSeq 2000. Mother and child libraries were prepared a month apart and sequenced in separate runs to prevent cross-contamination. Each donor had between about 450,000 and 2,100,000 distinct TCR beta clonotypes identified. Naive TCR beta clonotypes were estimated from low-frequency clonotypes matched to each donor's FACS-determined naive share, without sorting.

The specimen was blood. The chain employs TRBV9 and TRBJ1-1; 11 junctional bases match TRBD1. The sequence was obtained from a boy aged 5-17 years in good health. The nucleotide sequence reads as follows: TGTGCCAGCAGCCCCATCGGGACAGGGGGCACTGAAGCTTTCTTT. This yields the protein CASSPIGTGGTEAFF. Full variable domain (CDR3 extended with the reference TRBV9 and TRBJ1-1 proteins): DSGVTQTPKHLITATGQRVTLRCSPRSGDLSVYWYQQSLDQGLQFLIQYYNGEERAKGNILERFSAQQFPDLHSELNLSSLELGDSALYFCASSPIGTGGTEAFFGQGTRLTVV.